This is a list of T cell receptor beta chains from one sample in a study of blood T cell repertoires in COVID-19. Produced via immunoSEQ multiplex PCR; TCRdb's table is partial and in-frame only. The table shows 110,000 or so clones, with 75% to 90% occurring only once. Sequenced sample: peripheral blood. The receptor set was obtained from a human donor in a cohort sampled during active COVID-19. Both conserved end residues are part of each CDR3. A D gene is named only where the DNA matches it firmly. Expanded clones are given a class, and other clones once, few, many or no size at all.

TGTGCCAGCAGCTTAGCTAAAACAGATACGCAGTATTTT CASSLAKTDTQYF TRBV7-2 . TRBJ2-3 .
TGTGCCAGCAGCCGTCCTAAGGGGACAGGGGATGGCTACACCTTC CASSRPKGTGDGYTF TRBV11-3 TRBD1 TRBJ1-2 .
TGTGCCATCAGGGGGACAGACAATCAGCCCCAGCATTTT CAIRGTDNQPQHF TRBV10-3 TRBD1 TRBJ1-5 .
TGTGCCAGCGGACAGGGAATACTTCGGCAGTACTTC CASGQGILRQYF TRBV3-1/TRBV3-2 TRBD1 TRBJ2-7 .
TGCGCCAGCAGCTTGGCCGGGGGACAGAAACAAGAGACCCAGTACTTC CASSLAGGQKQETQYF TRBV5-1 . TRBJ2-5 .
TGTGCCAGCCTCAGTCCGGGGACAGGCGAAGAGACCCAGTACTTC CASLSPGTGEETQYF TRBV28 TRBD1 TRBJ2-5 .
TGTGCCAGCAAGAGCAGCACAGATACGCAGTATTTT CASKSSTDTQYF TRBV28 . TRBJ2-3 .
TGTGCCAGCAAGCGCGGGGAGCTGTTTTTT CASKRGELFF TRBV6-5 . TRBJ2-2 .
TGCAGTGCCGAGGCGTCAGCTGAAGCTTTCTTT CSAEASAEAFF TRBV20-1 . TRBJ1-1 .
TGTGCCAGCAGCACCCGGACTAGTCCAGATACGCAGTATTTT CASSTRTSPDTQYF TRBV9 TRBD2 TRBJ2-3 .
TGCGCCAGCAACAGGGACAGGGAGTACACTGAAGCTTTCTTT CASNRDREYTEAFF TRBV5-1 TRBD1 TRBJ1-1 .
TGTGCCAGCGGACAAGGGGAAAAACTGTTTTTT CASGQGEKLFF TRBV5-6 . TRBJ1-4 .
TGTGCCAGCAGCCAACCGGGACAGGGGGACTACGAGCAGTACTTC CASSQPGQGDYEQYF TRBV11-2 TRBD1 TRBJ2-7 .
TGTGCCAGCAGTTTTCGGGACAGTAAAGAGACCCAGTACTTC CASSFRDSKETQYF TRBV6-6 TRBD1 TRBJ2-5 .
TGTGCCAGCAGTTACGAGGTAGAGCCCCAGCATTTT CASSYEVEPQHF TRBV6-6 . TRBJ1-5 once
TGTGCCAGAAGCTTAGACAGGGGTCAGTGCTACACCTTC CARSLDRGQCYTF TRBV7-5 . TRBJ1-2 few
TGTGCCAGCAGCTTAAGGACTAGGGGGGGTCGAAATACGCAGTATTTT CASSLRTRGGRNTQYF TRBV11-2 . TRBJ2-3 .
TGTGCCAGTAGTATAGTAACGGGTAATCAGCCCCAGCATTTT CASSIVTGNQPQHF TRBV19 . TRBJ1-5 .
TGTGCCAGCAGCTTAGGCGGGGACAGGGCCCCGCGTGGCTACACCTTC CASSLGGDRAPRGYTF TRBV7-8 TRBD1 TRBJ1-2 .
TGTGCCAGTAGTCCCGGGACAGGGAACCTAGGACCCCAGCATTTT CASSPGTGNLGPQHF TRBV19 TRBD1 TRBJ1-5 .
TGTGCCAGTACGGCAGGGGGGCGCTTCCATCAGCCCCAGCATTTT CASTAGGRFHQPQHF TRBV19 TRBD1 TRBJ1-5 .
TGTGCCAGCAGCTTAGAGGAGGGGTGGGGCACAGATACGCAGTATTTT CASSLEEGWGTDTQYF TRBV7-9 . TRBJ2-3 .
TGTGCCAGCAGTTCCCGGGACTACCAAGAGACCCAGTACTTC CASSSRDYQETQYF TRBV6-5 . TRBJ2-5 .
TGTGCCAGTAGTACCCACCGGGGCACTGAAGCTTTCTTT CASSTHRGTEAFF TRBV19 . TRBJ1-1 .
TGCGCCAGCAGTGGATATTTACAGGGGAACACTGAAGCTTTCTTT CASSGYLQGNTEAFF TRBV10-2 . TRBJ1-1 .
TGCGCCAGCAACCCTACCGGGACAGAGAACACCGGGGAGCTGTTTTTT CASNPTGTENTGELFF TRBV23-1 TRBD1 TRBJ2-2 once
TGTGCCAGCAGCGCCCCGGGACAGGGGGGTCGAAACGAGCAGTACTTC CASSAPGQGGRNEQYF TRBV7-2 TRBD1 TRBJ2-7 .
TGTGCCAGCAGTCGGAAAGACAGACCATGGGAAAAACTGTTTTTT CASSRKDRPWEKLFF TRBV6-5 . TRBJ1-4 .
TGTGCCAGCAGCCGTGGCGGAGAGAACACTGAAGCTTTCTTT CASSRGGENTEAFF TRBV7-9 . TRBJ1-1 .
TGTGCCACGGGGACAGGCAACTATGGCTACACCTTC CATGTGNYGYTF TRBV28 TRBD1 TRBJ1-2 .
TGCGCCAGCAGCGACGCAGGGCGGACAGGGGGCCACCTTGAGTCTGGGGCCAACGTCCTGACTTTC CASSDAGRTGGHLESGANVLTF TRBV4-1 TRBD1 TRBJ2-6 .
TGCGCCAGCAGTCGGGGGGGATCGGGGGAGCAGTACTTC CASSRGGSGEQYF TRBV10-1 TRBD2 TRBJ2-7 .
TGTGCCAGCAGTTCTCCATCCCCGACAGGGGGCTATGGCTACACCTTC CASSSPSPTGGYGYTF TRBV6-5 TRBD1 TRBJ1-2 .
TGTGCCAGCACCTGGGGACTAGCGGGAAATGAGCAGTTCTTC CASTWGLAGNEQFF TRBV6-5 TRBD2 TRBJ2-1 once
TGTGCCAGCTCACCACCGGTGACGGGTTCCTACGAGCAGTACTTC CASSPPVTGSYEQYF TRBV18 . TRBJ2-7 .
TGTGCCAGTAGCCGGGACAGGGACACTGAAGCTTTCTTT CASSRDRDTEAFF TRBV19 TRBD1 TRBJ1-1 .
TGTGCCAGTAGTATGGGCGGGGGCGCGAATCGCAATGAGCAGTTCTTC CASSMGGGANRNEQFF TRBV19 . TRBJ2-1 .
TGTGCCAGCAGTTACCAAGCTAGCGGGAGGGACTACGAGCAGTACTTC CASSYQASGRDYEQYF TRBV6-6 TRBD2 TRBJ2-7 .
TGTGCCAGCAGTTTCCCCCTTGCGATAAGCTCCTACGAGCAGTACTTC CASSFPLAISSYEQYF TRBV28 . TRBJ2-7 .
TGTGCCAGCAGGCCCGGACTAGCGGACTACAATGAGCAGTTCTTC CASRPGLADYNEQFF TRBV6-5 TRBD2 TRBJ2-1 .
TGTGCCAGTAGTGGTCCCCGGGACATCTCTGGAAACACCATATATTTT CASSGPRDISGNTIYF TRBV19 . TRBJ1-3 few
TGCAGCGGGGGGGTAGGGGACAATGAGCAGTTCTTC CSGGVGDNEQFF TRBV29-1 . TRBJ2-1 .
TGTGCCAGCAGGTCAGCGGAGCGGCCCGGGGAGCTGTTTTTT CASRSAERPGELFF TRBV28 . TRBJ2-2 .
TGTGCCAGTATTCCTAGCGGGGCGTACAATGAGCAGTTCTTC CASIPSGAYNEQFF TRBV19 TRBD2 TRBJ2-1 .
TGTGCCAGCAGTTACGCGCGGACAGGGTTTTCACCCCTCCACTTT CASSYARTGFSPLHF TRBV6-5 TRBD1 TRBJ1-6 .
TGTGCCAGCAGTGAATTGGTGCCGGGACAGGGTGGGTATGGCTACACCTTC CASSELVPGQGGYGYTF TRBV25-1 TRBD1 TRBJ1-2 .
TGTGCCAGTAGTATGCCCAGAGGGATGGCTGAAGCTTTCTTT CASSMPRGMAEAFF TRBV19 . TRBJ1-1 .